Below, one TCR beta chain is given with its context. Its antigen is not identified. Deletions cut 1 base from V and 2 bases from J, with 18 bases between. This CDR3 comprises 17 residues. The V gene's germline CDR1 is SGHTA and CDR2 FQGNSA. The source of the sample is a study of graft-versus-host responses after intestinal transplantation. About the study: As for transplant type, recipients had multivisceral, liver-intestinal, or isolated intestinal grafts. Once they had received anti-thymocyte globulin induction, all recipients took tacrolimus and steroids for three to four years. Findings of the study overall: Among recipient marrow samples, GvH clones were found; some appeared first in ileum or blood.

Measured with immunoSEQ multiplex PCR; TCRdb has only the in-frame clones, and not every one. Among roughly 120,000 clones listed, around 92% were seen once. This TCR was sampled from a human donor who was the organ donor for an intestinal transplant. Sequenced material: unstimulated CD8+ T cells sorted from spleen or lymph node cells, taken before transplant. The chain couples TRBV7-2 to TRBJ2-7; D unresolved. The DNA of the CDR3 is TGTGCCAGCAGCTTAGGGCCCTATAGGACCGACCCCTACGAGCAGTACTTC. Translated: CASSLGPYRTDPYEQYF.